The source of this TCR beta chain is a study of tumor-infiltrating lymphocytes in primary liver carcinoma. The wider study: Surgical resection served as treatment for the primary liver carcinoma of these patients. The five patients, who were men and women, ranged in age from 30 to 69 years. Samples gave roughly 3.5 to 8 million productive TCRbeta reads, similar across tissue types.

Unsorted whole blood served as the source of blood RNA, and germline DNA was extracted as well. From approximately 490 ng total RNA, TCR beta cDNA was generated with a primer in the constant region. Generation of the TCR beta libraries relied on three nested multiplex PCR rounds using slightly modified ARM-PCR. In the first two PCR rounds, TRBV1-TRBV30 forward primers were paired with a C-beta reverse primer, and each round lasted roughly 10 cycles. Using its own MiXCR run on the multiplex PCR reads, TCRdb lists one record per CDR3 protein. In the table there are approximately 300,000 distinct CDR3 sequences, 65% of which are singletons. Unmatched junction bases numbered 11, after V lost 5 bases and J lost 4 bases. Germline CDR1 reads DFQATT; CDR2 reads SNEGSKA (reference sequence). CDR3 length: 15 amino acids.

This sequence joins TRBV20-1 and TRBJ2-3; 8 bases are a match to TRBD2. The sample comprised peripheral blood. This TCR was recovered from a man in his forties or fifties with primary liver carcinoma and hepatitis B virus infection. Written as DNA, the CDR3 is TGCAGTGCTCAAGATCCATCGGGGGGGCCAGATACGCAGTATTTT. Amino acids: CSAQDPSGGPDTQYF.